The 2 T cell receptor beta chains listed next were all sequenced from one sample in a study of CD8 T cells in ankylosing spondylitis. Findings and caveats of the study: Ankylosing spondylitis blood appeared to carry a characteristic TCR beta motif of roughly eight highly homologous variants.

MiXCR, run by TCRdb on the 5' RACE reads, gives a single entry per CDR3 protein. This sample has roughly 700,000 distinct CDR3 sequences, with 15% to 20% found just once. No antigen is known for these receptors. Sequenced: blood, either unsorted or a sorted T cell fraction (not recorded which). These receptors were taken from a male donor with ankylosing spondylitis.

This clonotype has just a few counts. This chain connects TRBV27 to TRBJ2-7, with TRBD2 as a possible D gene (5 bases). Germline values: CDR1 MNHEY, CDR2 SMNVEV (reference sequence). The CDR3 covers 20 residues. V was pared by 8 bases and J by 0 bases, with 32 bases between. The DNA of the CDR3 is TGTGCCAGCGAGTTTCCCGCCGCATCTGACATAGTCGAGGGCTCCTACGAGCAGTACTTC. This translates into CASEFPAASDIVEGSYEQYF.

The rearrangement uses TRBV25-1 and TRBJ2-3; no clear D. In germline, CDR1 is MGHDK, CDR2 SYGVNS. Trimming removed 3 bases at V and 9 bases at J, with 16 bases between. CDR3 length: 14 amino acids. The CDR3 nucleotides are TGTGCCAGCAGTGATGGGCCCGTCGATGGAACGCAGTATTTT. Translating gives CASSDGPVDGTQYF.